The rows below give T cell receptor beta chains drawn from one sample of a study of blood T cell repertoires in COVID-19. Only in-frame clones appear in the TCRdb table, and some are missing; sequencing was by immunoSEQ multiplex PCR. The repertoire holds about 14,000 clones, with around 83% as singletons. Input material: peripheral blood. The source is a man in his sixties with acute or convalescent COVID-19. CDR3s include the opening cysteine and the closing phenylalanine or tryptophan. Fields, in order: D gene, V gene, J gene, clone size, CDR3 DNA, CDR3 protein. D genes are given only for firm matches. Only some rows state a clone size, as once, few, many or a class for expanded clones.

D gene: TRBD2; V gene: TRBV7-9; J gene: TRBJ2-3; clone size: .; CDR3 DNA: TGTGCCAGCAGCCGAAGAGCGGGGGGGCCACCTACTAGCACAGATACGCAGTATTTT; CDR3 protein: CASSRRAGGPPTSTDTQYF
D gene: TRBD2; V gene: TRBV5-4; J gene: TRBJ2-3; clone size: .; CDR3 DNA: TGTGCCAGCAGCTTCCCTAGCGGCCAGGCCACAGATACGCAGTATTTT; CDR3 protein: CASSFPSGQATDTQYF
D gene: .; V gene: TRBV12-3/TRBV12-4; J gene: TRBJ1-2; clone size: once; CDR3 DNA: TGTGCCAGCAGTTTAGGAGGATTTGGCTACACCTTC; CDR3 protein: CASSLGGFGYTF
D gene: .; V gene: TRBV6-5; J gene: TRBJ2-2; clone size: few; CDR3 DNA: TGTGCCAGCAGTTACTCGGTAGGGGCCGGGGAGCTGTTTTTT; CDR3 protein: CASSYSVGAGELFF
D gene: .; V gene: TRBV7-2; J gene: TRBJ1-2; clone size: .; CDR3 DNA: TGTGCCAGCAGCTTAGTCGGGGGAAAGGTGAATGGCTACACCTTC; CDR3 protein: CASSLVGGKVNGYTF
D gene: .; V gene: TRBV21-1; J gene: TRBJ1-1; clone size: .; CDR3 DNA: TGTGCCAGCAGCAAAGCGCCATGGCTGAACACTGAAGCTTTCTTT; CDR3 protein: CASSKAPWLNTEAFF
D gene: TRBD2; V gene: TRBV18; J gene: TRBJ2-3; clone size: .; CDR3 DNA: TGTGCCAGCGGGACTAGCGGGAGGGCGGCCGCTACTGATACGCAGTATTTT; CDR3 protein: CASGTSGRAAATDTQYF
D gene: TRBD1; V gene: TRBV2; J gene: TRBJ1-3; clone size: .; CDR3 DNA: TGTGCCAGCGGACAGGGCGCCGGAAACACCATATATTTT; CDR3 protein: CASGQGAGNTIYF
D gene: .; V gene: TRBV6-6; J gene: TRBJ2-5; clone size: .; CDR3 DNA: TGTGCCAGCAGTTCGGGACTGGCGCCAGAGACCCAGTACTTC; CDR3 protein: CASSSGLAPETQYF
D gene: TRBD1; V gene: TRBV5-1; J gene: TRBJ2-5; clone size: once; CDR3 DNA: TGCGCCAGCAGCTCGTCGGGACAGGGGGCCCAAGAGACCCAGTACTTC; CDR3 protein: CASSSSGQGAQETQYF
D gene: TRBD1; V gene: TRBV6-4; J gene: TRBJ2-2; clone size: .; CDR3 DNA: TGTGCCAGCAAATACGATCCGGGACAGGGGGCCGGGGAGCTGTTTTTT; CDR3 protein: CASKYDPGQGAGELFF
D gene: TRBD2; V gene: TRBV6-4; J gene: TRBJ2-3; clone size: .; CDR3 DNA: TGTGCCAGCAGTGAGGGGAAGAGGGGACTAGCGGGAGGGCCGGATACGCAGTATTTT; CDR3 protein: CASSEGKRGLAGGPDTQYF
D gene: .; V gene: TRBV11-2; J gene: TRBJ1-3; clone size: .; CDR3 DNA: TGTGCCAGCAGCTTAGAAAGACTCGGAAACACCATATATTTT; CDR3 protein: CASSLERLGNTIYF
D gene: TRBD1; V gene: TRBV9; J gene: TRBJ2-5; clone size: .; CDR3 DNA: TGTGCCAGCAGCGTAGGGGGACAGAGAGAGACCCAGTACTTC; CDR3 protein: CASSVGGQRETQYF
D gene: .; V gene: TRBV7-2; J gene: TRBJ2-4; clone size: .; CDR3 DNA: TGTGCCAGCAGCCCGGGGTTACAGTGGAACATTCAGTACTTC; CDR3 protein: CASSPGLQWNIQYF
D gene: TRBD1; V gene: TRBV25-1; J gene: TRBJ1-6; clone size: .; CDR3 DNA: TGTGCCAGCAGTGAAACAGGGGGGTTCCTCCACTTT; CDR3 protein: CASSETGGFLHF